These 25 T cell receptor beta chains originate from one sample sequenced in a study of shared clonotypes between healthy human individuals. Generated by immunoSEQ multiplex PCR, the TCRdb table keeps only in-frame clones and is missing some. The data contain more than 2 million clones, approximately 95% of them singletons. Sequenced material: naive CD4+ T cells sorted from blood. Subset of the sample: CD45RA+ positively selected. These receptor sequences come from a man younger than 30 in good health.

V gene TRBV5-1 combines with J gene TRBJ1-3; D might be TRBD1 (5 bases). The CDR3 extends over 16 amino acids. Between the trimmed V and J ends, which lost 4 bases and 0 bases, there was a span of 14 bases. The germline gives CDR1 SGHRS, CDR2 YFSETQ. Here the CDR3 DNA reads TGCGCCAGCAGCACGGGGACCGATTACTCTGGAAACACCATATATTTT. Translated, it gives CASSTGTDYSGNTIYF.

Details on this clone: The same CDR3 arises from other DNA sequences in this sample as well. The chain links TRBV7-2 to TRBJ1-5; D gene ambiguous. V lost 5 bases and J lost 4, with 9 bases in between. The germline CDR1 and CDR2 sequences are SGHTA and FQGNSA. The CDR3 contains 13 residues. CDR3 protein: CASSLALNQPQHF. The CDR3 DNA sequence: TGTGCCAGCAGCCTGGCACTTAATCAGCCCCAGCATTTT.

The chain couples TRBV5-4 to TRBJ2-3; a possible D gene is TRBD1 (7 bases). This CDR3 comprises 16 residues. Germline CDR1 is SGHNT and CDR2 is YYREEE (reference sequence). The V end lost 4 bases, the J end lost 5 bases, and 20 bases lay between the germline ends. Written as DNA, the CDR3 is TGTGCCAGCAGCCGAGGAGGGGGCGCGAGTGGAGATACGCAGTATTTT. As protein: CASSRGGGASGDTQYF.

About this clone: The sample carries other DNA sequences with the same CDR3. The chain's CDR3 is CASSGGITEAFF. The DNA of the CDR3 is TGTGCCAGCTCAGGGGGGATTACTGAAGCTTTCTTT. The chain has TRBV18 and TRBJ1-1; a possible D gene is TRBD1 (5 bases). The CDR3 covers 12 residues. Between the trimmed V and J ends, which lost 5 bases and 5 bases, there was a span of 9 bases. Per the germline V gene, CDR1 is KGHSH and CDR2 is LQKENI.

The chain has TRBV2 and TRBJ1-5; D perhaps matches TRBD1 (6 bases). V was trimmed by 1 base and J by 0 bases, leaving 10 bases between them. This CDR3 region has 16 residues. The germline gives CDR1 SNHLY, CDR2 FYNNEI. CDR3 sequence (DNA): TGTGCCAGCAGTGAAGGCAGGGGATATAGCAATCAGCCCCAGCATTTT. Protein sequence: CASSEGRGYSNQPQHF.

V gene TRBV2 combines with J gene TRBJ1-1; TRBD1 matches at 11 bases. V lost 7 bases, J lost 3 bases, and 7 bases stayed unmatched. Looked up from germline, CDR1 is SNHLY and CDR2 is FYNNEI. There are 15 residues in the CDR3. The chain's CDR3 is CASNADRGRHTEAFF. In DNA, the CDR3 is TGTGCCAGCAACGCGGACAGGGGGCGACACACTGAAGCTTTCTTT.

The chain links TRBV6-5 to TRBJ2-7; tentative D call: TRBD2 (5 bases). CDR1 is MNHEY, CDR2 SVGAGI, per germline. V was shortened by 8 bases and J by 2 bases, with 13 bases between the two germline ends. There are 13 residues in the CDR3. The CDR3 loop is CASRRAVPYEQYF. Written as DNA, the CDR3 is TGTGCCAGCCGGAGAGCGGTTCCCTACGAGCAGTACTTC.

Note on this clone: Other DNA sequences from this sample encode an identical CDR3 as well. The chain employs TRBV5-1 and TRBJ1-1; no clear D. V shed 2 bases and J shed 2 bases, with 4 bases lying between them. The CDR3 loop spans 12 amino acids. The V gene's germline CDR1 is SGHRS and CDR2 YFSETQ. This CDR3 is CASSFSNTEAFF. The CDR3 nucleotides read TGCGCCAGCAGCTTCAGTAACACTGAAGCTTTCTTT.

This chain uses TRBV15 with TRBJ2-1, with 9 bases fitting TRBD2. The germline CDR1 and CDR2 sequences are LNHNV and YYDKDF (reference sequence). J gave up 7 bases and V 0 bases, and 4 bases lay outside the gene matches. This CDR3 spans 15 amino acids. CDR3 protein: CATSREPREGNEQFF. The CDR3 region has the DNA TGTGCCACCAGCAGAGAACCGCGGGAGGGGAATGAGCAGTTCTTC.

The J gene is TRBJ1-1, the V gene TRBV6-1, with no clear D. This CDR3 is 13 amino acids long. V lost 1 base to trimming and J lost 10 bases, with 13 bases between them. CDR1 is MNHNS and CDR2 is SASEGT in the germline V gene. The CDR3 DNA reads as TGTGCCAGCAGTGAAGGTGTAAGAGAGGGAGCTTTCTTT. This encodes CASSEGVREGAFF.

The gene calls are TRBV2 and TRBJ1-4; 9 bases are a match to TRBD1. J was trimmed by 8 bases and V by 4 bases; bases with no gene match: 17. The germline V gene encodes CDR1 SNHLY and CDR2 FYNNEI. The CDR3 length is 18 residues. The CDR3: CASSVTGGRINAGEKLFF. In nucleotides, the CDR3 is TGTGCCAGCAGTGTAACAGGGGGCAGAATTAATGCGGGGGAAAAACTGTTTTTT.

This clone was picked up one time. The J gene is TRBJ1-5, the V gene TRBV6-6; a possible D gene is TRBD1 (5 bases). Trimming took 7 bases from V and 4 from J, leaving 11 bases between them. Germline CDR1 reads MNHNY; CDR2 reads SVGAGI (reference sequence). This CDR3 spans 13 amino acids. CDR3 sequence reads: CASTPGRNQPQHF. The CDR3 DNA sequence: TGTGCCAGCACCCCGGGGCGGAATCAGCCCCAGCATTTT.

This sequence joins TRBV4-1 and TRBJ1-6, with 9 bases that match TRBD1. Germline V gene data show CDR1 as MGHRA and CDR2 as YSYEKL. Losses at the gene ends were 1 base for V and 10 bases for J; bases not matched to a gene: 17. There are 19 residues in the CDR3. Here the CDR3 reads CASSQVGGTGILGHSPLHF. The CDR3 DNA is TGCGCCAGCAGCCAAGTCGGGGGGACAGGGATTTTGGGTCACTCACCCCTCCACTTT.

This sequence joins TRBV11-1 and TRBJ2-5; D gene unclear. Germline V gene lookup returns CDR1 SGHAT and CDR2 FQDESV (reference sequence). With 0 bases removed from V and 2 bases from J, the gap between germline ends came to 10 bases. The CDR3 totals 15 residues. CDR3 DNA sequence: TGTGCCAGCAGCTTAGCGCCTGTGGGGCAAGAGACCCAGTACTTC. It yields the protein CASSLAPVGQETQYF. Together with reference TRBV11-1 and TRBJ2-5, the CDR3 gives the full variable domain: EAEVAQSPRYKITEKSQAVAFWCDPISGHATLYWYRQILGQGPELLVQFQDESVVDDSQLPKDRFSAERLKGVDSTLKIQPAELGDSAMYLCASSLAPVGQETQYFGPGTRLLVL.

The rearrangement uses TRBV7-2 and TRBJ1-3; possibly TRBD1 for D (6 bases). The CDR3 has 15 amino acids. Germline V gene lookup returns CDR1 SGHTA and CDR2 FQGNSA. V lost 5 bases to trimming and J lost 4 bases, with 15 bases between them. The CDR3 region is CASSPRQAEGNTIYF. The CDR3 DNA is TGTGCCAGCAGCCCCCGACAGGCTGAAGGAAACACCATATATTTT.

V gene TRBV7-2 combines with J gene TRBJ2-3; 10 positions match TRBD1. Germline V gene data show CDR1 as SGHTA and CDR2 as FQGNSA. The V gene end was trimmed by 5 bases and the J gene end by 9 bases; junction bases not matched to a gene: 11. The CDR3 loop spans 15 amino acids. The CDR3 reads CASSPDRGLWGTQYF. CDR3 nucleotide sequence: TGTGCCAGCAGCCCCGACAGGGGGCTATGGGGGACGCAGTATTTT.

V and J are TRBV19 and TRBJ2-4; perhaps TRBD1 as D (6 bases). The germline V gene encodes CDR1 LNHDA and CDR2 SQIVND (reference sequence). This CDR3 spans 14 amino acids. Between the trimmed V and J ends, which lost 5 bases and 8 bases, there was a span of 16 bases. The CDR3 coding sequence is TGTGCCAGTAGTCTATCAACAGGGTATGACATTCAGTACTTC. This encodes CASSLSTGYDIQYF.

CDR3 region: CASSKTGLPSNQPQHF. The CDR3 coding sequence is TGTGCCAGCAGTAAAACAGGGCTCCCTAGCAATCAGCCCCAGCATTTT. V and J are TRBV27 and TRBJ1-5; possible D gene TRBD1, 6 bases. CDR3 length equals 16 residues. Germline CDR1 MNHEY, CDR2 SMNVEV (reference sequence). The V end lost 5 bases, the J end lost 0 bases, and 14 bases lay between the germline ends.

This clone was seen only once. The chain joins TRBV7-9 to TRBJ1-5, with D tentatively TRBD1 (6 bases). The CDR3 contains 18 residues. Trimming pared 1 base from V and 2 bases from J, leaving 18 bases between. Germline loops: CDR1 SEHNR, CDR2 FQNEAQ (reference sequence). In DNA, the CDR3 is TGTGCCAGCAGCTTAGGTATTGGGGGCGGAAGGGGCAATCAGCCCCAGCATTTT. This encodes CASSLGIGGGRGNQPQHF. The full variable domain, its missing parts supplied by reference TRBV7-9 and TRBJ1-5, is DTGVSQNPRHKITKRGQNVTFRCDPISEHNRLYWYRQTLGQGPEFLTYFQNEAQLEKSRLLSDRFSAERPKGSFSTLEIQRTEQGDSAMYLCASSLGIGGGRGNQPQHFGDGTRLSIL.

This chain joins TRBV6-5 and TRBJ2-1; the match to TRBD2 covers 13 bases. The germline CDR1 and CDR2 sequences are MNHEY and SVGAGI. The CDR3 consists of 15 residues. V shed 7 bases and J 5 bases; nucleotides not matched to a gene: 5. Here the CDR3 DNA reads TGTGCCAGCACGGAAGGGACTAGCGGGGACAATGAGCAGTTCTTC. Translation gives CASTEGTSGDNEQFF.

The rearrangement links TRBV9 to TRBJ1-2; 8 bases are a match to TRBD1. Trimming cost V 3 bases and J 4 bases; bases outside gene matches: 8. CDR3 length: 15 amino acids. Germline loops: CDR1 SGDLS, CDR2 YYNGEE. Here the CDR3 reads CASSGFAGTGYGYTF. The CDR3 bases are TGTGCCAGCAGCGGATTTGCCGGGACAGGCTATGGCTACACCTTC.

This chain links TRBV19 with TRBJ2-2; the D is unclear. The CDR3 spans 17 residues. V dropped 0 bases and J dropped 0 bases, with 11 bases sitting between them. Germline CDR1 and CDR2: LNHDA and SQIVND (reference sequence). CDR3 sequence reads: CASSIDPFLPNTGELFF. In DNA form, the CDR3 reads TGTGCCAGTAGTATAGATCCCTTCCTCCCGAACACCGGGGAGCTGTTTTTT.

The J gene is TRBJ2-7, the V gene TRBV10-1; D possibly corresponds to TRBD2 (5 bases). The length of the CDR3 is 16 residues. Germline-derived CDR1 and CDR2 are WNHNN and SYGVQD (reference sequence). V lost 0 bases to trimming and J lost 6 bases, with 18 bases between them. The CDR3 DNA is TGCGCCAGCAGTGAGTCCCGGACTCTAATGGTGAGCGAGCAGTACTTC. Translated: CASSESRTLMVSEQYF.

CDR3 sequence (DNA): TGTGCCAGCAGCTTCGGACTAGCGGGGGGACAAGAGACCCAGTACTTC. Amino acids: CASSFGLAGGQETQYF. This chain connects TRBV7-3 to TRBJ2-5, with 14 bases that match TRBD2. This CDR3 comprises 16 residues. V lost 3 bases and J lost 2; bases outside the gene matches: 2. Germline assignment: CDR1 SGHTA and CDR2 FQGTGA. Filled out from reference TRBV7-3 and TRBJ2-5, the complete variable domain reads GAGVSQTPSNKVTEKGKYVELRCDPISGHTALYWYRQSLGQGPEFLIYFQGTGAADDSGLPNDRFFAVRPEGSVSTLKIQRTERGDSAVYLCASSFGLAGGQETQYFGPGTRLLVL.

The gene calls are TRBV20-1 and TRBJ2-7; TRBD2 matches 7 bases. Germline V lookup: CDR1 DFQATT, CDR2 SNEGSKA (reference sequence). The length of the CDR3 is 11 residues. Germline trimming cut 3 bases from V and 6 bases from J; bases unmatched to any gene: 2. The CDR3 here is CSARGRAEQYF. The CDR3 nucleotides read TGCAGTGCTAGGGGGAGGGCCGAGCAGTACTTC.